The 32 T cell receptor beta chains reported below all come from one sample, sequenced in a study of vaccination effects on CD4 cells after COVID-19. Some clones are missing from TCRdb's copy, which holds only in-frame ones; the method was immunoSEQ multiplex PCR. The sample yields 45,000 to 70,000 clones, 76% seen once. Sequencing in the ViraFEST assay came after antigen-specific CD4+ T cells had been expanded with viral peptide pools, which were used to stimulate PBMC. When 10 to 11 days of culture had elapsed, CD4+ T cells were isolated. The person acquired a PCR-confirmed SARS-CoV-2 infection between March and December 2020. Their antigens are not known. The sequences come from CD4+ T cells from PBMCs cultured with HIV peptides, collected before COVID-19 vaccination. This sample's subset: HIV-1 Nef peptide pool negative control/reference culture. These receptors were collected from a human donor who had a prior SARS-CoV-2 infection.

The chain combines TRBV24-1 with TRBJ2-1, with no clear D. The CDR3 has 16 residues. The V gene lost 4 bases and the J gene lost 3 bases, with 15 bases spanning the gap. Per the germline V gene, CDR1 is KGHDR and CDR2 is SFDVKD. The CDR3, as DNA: TGTGCCACCAGTGACGATCCATGGGGTTTCTACAATGAGCAGTTCTTC. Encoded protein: CATSDDPWGFYNEQFF.

The CDR3 DNA reads TGTGCTAGTGGTTTTTCCCCCTCGTCTGGCGGCCCACACAATGAGCAGTTCTTC. Translation: CASGFSPSSGGPHNEQFF. This sequence joins TRBV12-5 and TRBJ2-1, with D hard to call. Germline V gene lookup returns CDR1 LGHNT and CDR2 FRNRAP. The CDR3 runs 18 residues. Trimming stripped 3 bases from V and 5 bases from J, with 23 bases between.

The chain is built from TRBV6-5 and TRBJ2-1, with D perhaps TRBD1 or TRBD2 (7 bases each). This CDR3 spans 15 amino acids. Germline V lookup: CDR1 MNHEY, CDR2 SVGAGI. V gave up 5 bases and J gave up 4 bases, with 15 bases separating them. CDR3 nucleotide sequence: TGTGCCAGCAGTCAGGGGGGGGGCCTTTACAATGAGCAGTTCTTC. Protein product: CASSQGGGLYNEQFF.

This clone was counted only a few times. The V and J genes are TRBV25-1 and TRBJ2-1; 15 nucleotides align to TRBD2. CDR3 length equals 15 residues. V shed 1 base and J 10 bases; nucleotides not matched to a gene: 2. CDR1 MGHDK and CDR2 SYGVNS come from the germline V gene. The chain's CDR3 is CASSESGTSGREQFF. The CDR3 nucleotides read TGTGCCAGCAGTGAATCCGGGACTAGCGGGAGGGAGCAGTTCTTC.

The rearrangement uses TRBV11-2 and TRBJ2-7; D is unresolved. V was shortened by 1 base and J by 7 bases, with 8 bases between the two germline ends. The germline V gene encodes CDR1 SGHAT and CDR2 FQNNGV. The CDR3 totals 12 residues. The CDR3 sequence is CASSLVFGEQYF. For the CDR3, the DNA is TGTGCCAGCAGCTTAGTGTTCGGGGAGCAGTACTTC.

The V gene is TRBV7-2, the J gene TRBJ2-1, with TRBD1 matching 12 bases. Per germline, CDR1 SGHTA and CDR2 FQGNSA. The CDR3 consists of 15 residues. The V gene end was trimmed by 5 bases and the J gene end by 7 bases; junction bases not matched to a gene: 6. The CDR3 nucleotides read TGTGCCAGCAGCCGGGGACAGGGGGCCGGGAATGAGCAGTTCTTC. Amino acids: CASSRGQGAGNEQFF.

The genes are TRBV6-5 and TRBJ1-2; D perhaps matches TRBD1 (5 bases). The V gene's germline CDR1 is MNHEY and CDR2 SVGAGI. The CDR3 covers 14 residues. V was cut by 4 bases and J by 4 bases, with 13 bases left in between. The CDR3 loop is CASSFSGGTYGYTF. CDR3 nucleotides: TGTGCCAGCAGTTTTTCCGGGGGGACCTATGGCTACACCTTC.

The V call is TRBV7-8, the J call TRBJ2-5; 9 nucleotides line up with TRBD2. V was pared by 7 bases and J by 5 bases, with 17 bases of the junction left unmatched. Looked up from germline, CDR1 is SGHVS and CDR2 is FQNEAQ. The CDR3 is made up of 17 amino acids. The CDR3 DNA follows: TGTGCCAGCACTATGTTGGTTGGAGCGGGGGGTTCGGAGACCCAGTACTTC. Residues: CASTMLVGAGGSETQYF.

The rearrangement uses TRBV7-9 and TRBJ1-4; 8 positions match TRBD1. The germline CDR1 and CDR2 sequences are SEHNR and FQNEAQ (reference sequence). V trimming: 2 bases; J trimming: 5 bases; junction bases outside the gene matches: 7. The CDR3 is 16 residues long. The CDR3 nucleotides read TGTGCCAGCAGCTTAAATCTCAGACAGGGGAATGAAAAACTGTTTTTT. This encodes CASSLNLRQGNEKLFF.

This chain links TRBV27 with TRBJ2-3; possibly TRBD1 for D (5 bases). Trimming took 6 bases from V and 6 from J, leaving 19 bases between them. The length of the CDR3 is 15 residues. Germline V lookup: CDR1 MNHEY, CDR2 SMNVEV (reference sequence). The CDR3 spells CASRGDRPRRDTQYF. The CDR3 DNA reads TGTGCCAGCAGGGGCGACAGACCTAGACGGGATACGCAGTATTTT.

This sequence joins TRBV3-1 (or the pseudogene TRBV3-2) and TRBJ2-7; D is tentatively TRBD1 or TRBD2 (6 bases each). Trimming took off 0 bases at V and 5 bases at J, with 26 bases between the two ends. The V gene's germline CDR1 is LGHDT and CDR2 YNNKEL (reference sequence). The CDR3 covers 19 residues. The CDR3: CASSQEYGPEWPGADEQYF. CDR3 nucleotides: TGTGCCAGCAGCCAAGAGTACGGACCGGAATGGCCGGGGGCGGACGAGCAGTACTTC.

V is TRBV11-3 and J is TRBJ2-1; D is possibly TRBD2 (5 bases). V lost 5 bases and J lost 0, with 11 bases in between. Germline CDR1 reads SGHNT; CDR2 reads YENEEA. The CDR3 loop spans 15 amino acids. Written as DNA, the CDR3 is TGTGCCAGCAGCGAGAAGCGGTTCTCCTACAATGAGCAGTTCTTC. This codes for CASSEKRFSYNEQFF.

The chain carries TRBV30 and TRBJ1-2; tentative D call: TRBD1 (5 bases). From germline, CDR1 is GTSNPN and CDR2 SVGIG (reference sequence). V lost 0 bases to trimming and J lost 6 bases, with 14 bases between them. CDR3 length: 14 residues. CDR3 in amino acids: CAWSVQELKNGYTF. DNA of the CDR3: TGTGCCTGGAGTGTACAGGAATTGAAAAATGGCTACACCTTC.

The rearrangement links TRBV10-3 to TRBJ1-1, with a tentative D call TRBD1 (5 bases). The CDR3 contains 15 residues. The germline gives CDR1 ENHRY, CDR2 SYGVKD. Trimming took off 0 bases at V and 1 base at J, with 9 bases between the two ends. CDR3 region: CAISESGGSNTEAFF. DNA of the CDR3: TGTGCCATCAGTGAGTCGGGGGGGTCGAACACTGAAGCTTTCTTT.

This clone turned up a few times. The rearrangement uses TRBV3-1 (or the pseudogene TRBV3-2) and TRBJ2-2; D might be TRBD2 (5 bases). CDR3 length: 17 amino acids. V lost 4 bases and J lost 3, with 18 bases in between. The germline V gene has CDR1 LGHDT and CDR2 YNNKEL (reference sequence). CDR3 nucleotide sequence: TGTGCCAGCAGCCGGATAGTTTATGCCGGGGACACCGGGGAGCTGTTTTTT. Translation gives CASSRIVYAGDTGELFF.

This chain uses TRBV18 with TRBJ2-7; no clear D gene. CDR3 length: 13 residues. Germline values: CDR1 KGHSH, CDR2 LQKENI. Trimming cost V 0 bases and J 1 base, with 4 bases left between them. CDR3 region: CASSPPSSYEQYF. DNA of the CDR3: TGTGCCAGCTCACCACCGTCTTCCTACGAGCAGTACTTC.

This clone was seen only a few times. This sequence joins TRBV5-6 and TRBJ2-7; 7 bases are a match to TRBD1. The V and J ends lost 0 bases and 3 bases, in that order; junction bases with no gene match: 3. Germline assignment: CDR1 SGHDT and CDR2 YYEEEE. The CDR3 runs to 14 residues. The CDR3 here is CASSLGAGGYEQYF. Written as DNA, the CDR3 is TGTGCCAGCAGCTTGGGGGCAGGGGGCTACGAGCAGTACTTC.

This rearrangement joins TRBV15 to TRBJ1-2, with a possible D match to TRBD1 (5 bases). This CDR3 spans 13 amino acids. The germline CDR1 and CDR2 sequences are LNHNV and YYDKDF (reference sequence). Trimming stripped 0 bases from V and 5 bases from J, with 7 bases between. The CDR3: CATSREGEYGYTF. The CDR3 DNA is TGTGCCACCAGCAGAGAGGGGGAATATGGCTACACCTTC.

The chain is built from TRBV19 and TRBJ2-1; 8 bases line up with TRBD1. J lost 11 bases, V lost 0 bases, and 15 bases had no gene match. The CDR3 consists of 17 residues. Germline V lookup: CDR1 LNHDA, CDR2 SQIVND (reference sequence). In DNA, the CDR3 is TGTGCCAGTAGTATAGATCGAAGGGACAGGATGGCAAAAAAGCAGTTCTTC. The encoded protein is CASSIDRRDRMAKKQFF.

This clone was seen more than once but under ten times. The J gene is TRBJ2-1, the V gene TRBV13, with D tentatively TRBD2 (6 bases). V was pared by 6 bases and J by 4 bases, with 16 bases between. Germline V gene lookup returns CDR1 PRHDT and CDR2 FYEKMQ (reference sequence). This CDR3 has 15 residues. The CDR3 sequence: CASRRQAGTYNEQFF. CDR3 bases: TGTGCCAGCAGGAGGCAGGCGGGGACGTACAATGAGCAGTTCTTC. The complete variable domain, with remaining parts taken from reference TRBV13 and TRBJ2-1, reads AAGVIQSPRHLIKEKRETATLKCYPIPRHDTVYWYQQGPGQDPQFLISFYEKMQSDKGSIPDRFSAQQFSDYHSELNMSSLELGDSALYFCASRRQAGTYNEQFFGPGTRLTVL.

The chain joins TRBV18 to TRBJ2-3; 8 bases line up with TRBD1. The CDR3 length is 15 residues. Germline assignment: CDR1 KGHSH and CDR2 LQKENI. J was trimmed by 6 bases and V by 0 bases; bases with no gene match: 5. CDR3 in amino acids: CASSPPGQEGDTQYF. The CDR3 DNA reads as TGTGCCAGCTCACCACCGGGACAGGAGGGGGATACGCAGTATTTT. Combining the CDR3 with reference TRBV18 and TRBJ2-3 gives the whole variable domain NAGVMQNPRHLVRRRGQEARLRCSPMKGHSHVYWYRQLPEEGLKFMVYLQKENIIDESGMPKERFSAEFPKEGPSILRIQQVVRGDSAAYFCASSPPGQEGDTQYFGPGTRLTVL.

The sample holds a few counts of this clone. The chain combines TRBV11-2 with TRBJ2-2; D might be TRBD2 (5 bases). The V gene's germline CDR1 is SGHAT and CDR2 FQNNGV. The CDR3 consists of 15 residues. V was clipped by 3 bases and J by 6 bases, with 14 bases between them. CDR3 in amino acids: CASSLLPRAPGELFF. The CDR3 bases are TGTGCCAGCAGCTTGTTGCCGCGGGCGCCCGGGGAGCTGTTTTTT.

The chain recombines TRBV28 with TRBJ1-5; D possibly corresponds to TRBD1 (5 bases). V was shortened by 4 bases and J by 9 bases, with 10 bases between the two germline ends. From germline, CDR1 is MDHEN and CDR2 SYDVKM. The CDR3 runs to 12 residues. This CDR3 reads CASSSHGGPQHF. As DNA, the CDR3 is TGTGCCAGCAGTTCCCACGGGGGGCCCCAGCATTTT.

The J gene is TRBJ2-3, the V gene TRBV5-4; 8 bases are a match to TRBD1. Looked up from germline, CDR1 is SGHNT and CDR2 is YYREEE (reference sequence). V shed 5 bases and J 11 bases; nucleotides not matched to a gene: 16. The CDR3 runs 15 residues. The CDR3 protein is CASSGGTGHNQKQYF. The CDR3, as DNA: TGTGCCAGCAGTGGGGGGACAGGCCATAACCAGAAGCAGTATTTT.

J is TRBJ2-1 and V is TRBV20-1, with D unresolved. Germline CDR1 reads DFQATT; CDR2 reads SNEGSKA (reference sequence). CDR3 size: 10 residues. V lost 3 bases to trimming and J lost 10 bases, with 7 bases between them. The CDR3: CSASRQEQFF. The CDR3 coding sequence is TGCAGTGCTAGTCGGCAAGAGCAGTTCTTC.

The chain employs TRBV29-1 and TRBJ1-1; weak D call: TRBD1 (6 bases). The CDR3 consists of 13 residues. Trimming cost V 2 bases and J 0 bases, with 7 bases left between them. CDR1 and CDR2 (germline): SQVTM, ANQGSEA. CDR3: CSVERGMNTEAFF. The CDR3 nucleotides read TGCAGCGTTGAAAGGGGGATGAACACTGAAGCTTTCTTT.

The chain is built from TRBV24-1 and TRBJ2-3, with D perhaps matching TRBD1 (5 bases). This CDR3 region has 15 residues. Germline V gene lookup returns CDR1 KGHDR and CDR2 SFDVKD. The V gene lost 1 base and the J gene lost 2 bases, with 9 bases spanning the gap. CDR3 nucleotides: TGTGCCACCAGTGATTTTAGGGGCAACACAGATACGCAGTATTTT. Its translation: CATSDFRGNTDTQYF.

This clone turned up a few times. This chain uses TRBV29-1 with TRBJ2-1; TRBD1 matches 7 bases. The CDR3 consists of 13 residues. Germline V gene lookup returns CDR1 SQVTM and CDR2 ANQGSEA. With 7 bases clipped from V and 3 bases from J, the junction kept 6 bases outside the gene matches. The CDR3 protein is CSGGQFLYNEQFF. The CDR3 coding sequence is TGCAGCGGGGGACAGTTCCTCTACAATGAGCAGTTCTTC.

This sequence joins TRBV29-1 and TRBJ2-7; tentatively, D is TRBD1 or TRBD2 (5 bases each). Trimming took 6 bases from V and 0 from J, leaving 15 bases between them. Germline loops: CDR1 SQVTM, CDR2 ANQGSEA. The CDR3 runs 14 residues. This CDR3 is CSVSRDRFSYEQYF. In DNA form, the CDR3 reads TGCAGCGTATCCCGGGACCGCTTCTCCTACGAGCAGTACTTC.

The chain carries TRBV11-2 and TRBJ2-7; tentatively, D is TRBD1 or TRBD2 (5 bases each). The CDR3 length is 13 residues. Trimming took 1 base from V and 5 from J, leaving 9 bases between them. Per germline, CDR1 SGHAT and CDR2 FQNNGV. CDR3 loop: CASSLGGNDEQYF. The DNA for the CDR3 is TGTGCCAGCAGCTTAGGGGGGAACGACGAGCAGTACTTC.

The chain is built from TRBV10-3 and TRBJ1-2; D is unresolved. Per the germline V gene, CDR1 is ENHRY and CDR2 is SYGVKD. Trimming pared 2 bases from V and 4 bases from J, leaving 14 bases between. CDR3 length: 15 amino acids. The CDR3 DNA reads TGTGCCATCAGTGAGAACGCTGACAACGCCTATGGCTACACCTTC. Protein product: CAISENADNAYGYTF.

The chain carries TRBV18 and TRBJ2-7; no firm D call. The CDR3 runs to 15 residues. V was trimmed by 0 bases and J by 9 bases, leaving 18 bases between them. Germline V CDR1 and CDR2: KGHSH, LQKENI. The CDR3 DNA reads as TGTGCCAGCTCACCACCGGCTAGTTCATCTGGGCGGCAGTACTTC. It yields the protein CASSPPASSSGRQYF.